These T cell receptor beta chains were read from a single sample in a study of cytomegalovirus exposure and HLA in healthy donors. Only in-frame clones appear in the TCRdb table, and some are missing; sequencing was by immunoSEQ multiplex PCR. The repertoire has 100,000 to 120,000 clones, roughly 95% of them found once; the top ten carry 0.65% to 0.7%. The sample taken for sequencing was PBMCs. All receptors come from a woman between 18 and 29 years old in good health and CMV-seronegative. Both conserved end residues are part of each CDR3. Fields, in order: V gene, clone size, J gene, D gene, CDR3 protein, CDR3 DNA. D genes are given only for firm matches. Clone size is given for some rows only: seen once, a few or many times, or a class if the clone is expanded.

V gene: TRBV18
clone size: NA
J gene: TRBJ1-6
D gene: TRBD1
CDR3 protein: CASSQGQVEPLHF
CDR3 DNA: TGTGCCAGCTCGCAGGGACAGGTGGAACCCCTCCACTTT

V gene: TRBV19
clone size: NA
J gene: TRBJ2-7
D gene: NA
CDR3 protein: CASSITDSSYEQYF
CDR3 DNA: TGTGCCAGTAGTATTACGGACAGCTCCTACGAGCAGTACTTC

V gene: TRBV6-1
clone size: NA
J gene: TRBJ1-1
D gene: NA
CDR3 protein: CASIRRGTTEAFF
CDR3 DNA: TGTGCCAGCATTAGACGGGGGACCACTGAAGCTTTCTTT

V gene: TRBV4-3
clone size: NA
J gene: TRBJ1-2
D gene: NA
CDR3 protein: CASSQDSRASGYGYTF
CDR3 DNA: TGCGCCAGCAGCCAAGATTCGAGAGCTTCGGGGTATGGCTACACCTTC

V gene: TRBV29-1
clone size: NA
J gene: TRBJ2-4
D gene: NA
CDR3 protein: CSARIHPTAKNIQYF
CDR3 DNA: TGCAGCGCGAGGATCCACCCTACGGCCAAAAACATTCAGTACTTC

V gene: TRBV7-9
clone size: NA
J gene: TRBJ1-2
D gene: NA
CDR3 protein: CASSVQGGSNYGYTF
CDR3 DNA: TGTGCCAGCAGCGTACAGGGAGGGTCTAACTATGGCTACACCTTC

V gene: TRBV11-2
clone size: NA
J gene: TRBJ2-7
D gene: TRBD1
CDR3 protein: CASSLRDRVGSYEQYF
CDR3 DNA: TGTGCCAGCAGCCTCCGGGACAGGGTGGGCTCCTACGAGCAGTACTTC

V gene: TRBV18
clone size: NA
J gene: TRBJ1-5
D gene: TRBD1
CDR3 protein: CASRDRDSNQPQHF
CDR3 DNA: TGTGCCAGCAGGGACAGGGATAGCAATCAGCCCCAGCATTTT

V gene: TRBV9
clone size: NA
J gene: TRBJ2-6
D gene: TRBD2
CDR3 protein: CASRGLAGGAGANVLTF
CDR3 DNA: TGTGCCAGCAGGGGACTAGCGGGGGGGGCTGGGGCCAACGTCCTGACTTTC

V gene: TRBV6-1
clone size: NA
J gene: TRBJ1-1
D gene: TRBD1
CDR3 protein: CASSDRDRGGRTEAFF
CDR3 DNA: TGTGCCAGCAGTGACCGGGACAGGGGAGGTCGCACTGAAGCTTTCTTT

V gene: TRBV7-8
clone size: NA
J gene: TRBJ2-7
D gene: TRBD1
CDR3 protein: CASSLDRGPTYEQYF
CDR3 DNA: TGTGCCAGCAGCCTGGACAGGGGCCCAACCTACGAGCAGTACTTC

V gene: TRBV27
clone size: NA
J gene: TRBJ1-5
D gene: NA
CDR3 protein: CASRSFNQPQHF
CDR3 DNA: TGTGCCAGCAGATCGTTCAATCAGCCCCAGCATTTT

V gene: TRBV6-1
clone size: NA
J gene: TRBJ2-7
D gene: NA
CDR3 protein: CASSEVTYEQYF
CDR3 DNA: TGTGCCAGCAGTGAAGTAACCTACGAGCAGTACTTC

V gene: TRBV28
clone size: once
J gene: TRBJ2-7
D gene: TRBD2
CDR3 protein: CASSLYGGVKNYEQYF
CDR3 DNA: TGTGCCAGCAGTTTATATGGGGGGGTAAAAAATTACGAGCAGTACTTC

V gene: TRBV9
clone size: NA
J gene: TRBJ2-3
D gene: TRBD2
CDR3 protein: CASSVKAGGGYTDTQYF
CDR3 DNA: TGTGCCAGCAGCGTAAAAGCGGGGGGAGGTTACACAGATACGCAGTATTTT

V gene: TRBV7-9
clone size: NA
J gene: TRBJ1-1
D gene: NA
CDR3 protein: CASSLVGGAFF
CDR3 DNA: TGTGCCAGCAGCTTAGTTGGGGGGGCTTTCTTT